This T cell receptor beta chain emerged from a study of blood T cell repertoires in COVID-19. Across the whole study: Samples representing acute and convalescent COVID-19 were sourced from the United States, Italy and Spain. T cells, B-cell-depleted T cells, or PBMCs supplied cDNA or gDNA.

In germline, CDR1 is SGHVS, CDR2 FQNEAQ. The CDR3 contains 13 residues. V dropped 5 bases and J dropped 5 bases, with 13 bases sitting between them. Original handling: Amplification from reference gene primers served as the basis for estimated nucleated cell counts. The data were produced by immunoSEQ multiplex PCR, yet TCRdb's version contains in-frame clones alone and is incomplete. V, J and clone size are taken as reported in that table, and D and trimming were inferred from the DNA itself. The data show approximately 100,000 clones, with about four fifths seen just once and about 5% held by the top ten.

This TCR derives from a man aged 55-75 years with acute or convalescent COVID-19. This rearrangement joins TRBV7-8 to TRBJ2-7, with a weak D call TRBD2 (7 bases). The sequenced sample was peripheral blood. The DNA for the CDR3 is TGTGCCAGCAGCCCTGGGGGGGGCCACGAGCAGTACTTC. Translation gives CASSPGGGHEQYF.